The clone carrying this T cell receptor beta chain was detected ten times or more. Its target is not known. The data belong to a study of regulatory T cells in long-lasting Graves disease. The V end lost 0 bases, the J end lost 4 bases, and 13 bases lay between the germline ends. The CDR3 covers 16 residues. Germline-derived CDR1 and CDR2 are SGHAT and FQNNGV. Study-level findings and limits: Under persistent disease, TRBV28, TRBJ1-2 and TRBJ2-5 were used preferentially.

Time point of the sample: newly diagnosed GD, antithyroid drugs for less than 3 months. The TCR library used RNA extracted from PBMCs. One endocrinology department in Xi'an, China, was where patients came from. The authors built TCR beta libraries using iRepertoire HTBI primers and Arm-PCR of CDR3 regions. TCRdb re-called the multiplex PCR reads through MiXCR, storing one row per CDR3 protein. Among a few hundred thousand distinct CDR3 sequences listed, roughly 10% were seen once. This same sample was also part of a study on T cells in Graves' hyperthyroidism and ophthalmopathy. This second study says: A set of HTBI primers served as the primers for a first-round RT-PCR of the TCR CDR3.

The chain couples TRBV11-2 to TRBJ2-1; perhaps TRBD2 as D (6 bases). Sequencing used peripheral blood mononuclear cells (PBMCs), obtained at new diagnosis, from a patient treated with antithyroid drugs. This clonotype was obtained from a woman aged 18-29 years with Graves disease. CDR3 sequence (DNA): TGTGCCAGCAGCTTAGACGGGAGAGTGGATTACAATGAGCAGTTCTTC. It yields the protein CASSLDGRVDYNEQFF.